This T cell receptor (beta chain) came from a study of shared T cell receptors in the human thymus. The repertoire was sequenced with immunoSEQ multiplex PCR; TCRdb's copy has only in-frame clones and lacks some. The sample has some 660,000 clones, around 87% seen once. The CDR3 contains 17 residues. Germline values: CDR1 SGHTA, CDR2 FQGNSA. Unmatched junction bases numbered 9, after V lost 5 bases and J lost 4 bases. The data were also submitted as part of a second study, on human thymus T cells. From that report: Thymic resections from corrective heart surgery supplied the tissue. Thymic and blood repertoires appeared to display a bias in their usage of V and J genes.

V is TRBV7-2 and J is TRBJ2-2, with TRBD2 identical over 11 bases. The receptor's source is a boy younger than two with a congenital heart defect. Sequences were obtained from thymocytes. The CDR3 reads CASSPFTSGGLTGELFF. CDR3 sequence (DNA): TGTGCCAGCAGCCCGTTTACTAGCGGGGGACTCACCGGGGAGCTGTTTTTT.